This T cell receptor (beta chain) was profiled in a study of beta chain features in type 1 diabetes. Since all of the isolated RNA was reverse transcribed, expressed TCRB transcripts were what got sequenced. About 3.57 million reads, on average, came from each naive, central memory and regulatory T cell sample. TCRdb's copy holds only in-frame clones and misses some; the assay was immunoSEQ multiplex PCR. The sample yields around 150,000 clones, 6% to 7.5% seen once. Germline loops: CDR1 SQVTM, CDR2 ANQGSEA. V was pared by 4 bases and J by 2 bases, with 11 bases between. The CDR3 is 13 residues long. This clone was seen at least ten times. On average, the one heparinised blood draw given by each donor was 90 to 150 mL.

The chain uses TRBV29-1 and TRBJ1-1; D perhaps matches TRBD1 (6 bases). Sequencing used central memory CD4+ T cells from blood. This clonotype was obtained from a woman in her 30s in good health. CDR3 residues: CSVGIGGNTEAFF. The DNA of the CDR3 is TGCAGCGTTGGGATTGGGGGCAACACTGAAGCTTTCTTT. Supplemented by reference TRBV29-1 and TRBJ1-1, the full variable domain reads SAVISQKPSRDICQRGTSLTIQCQVDSQVTMMFWYRQQPGQSLTLIATANQGSEATYESGFVIDKFPISRPNLTFSTLTVSNMSPEDSSIYLCSVGIGGNTEAFFGQGTRLTVV.